The 15 T cell receptor beta chains below come from one sample, sequenced in a study of type 1 regulatory T cells. TCRdb processed the reads anew with MiXCR; each CDR3 protein has one entry. This table has about 65,000 distinct CDR3 sequences, around 49% appearing once. These TCRs' antigens remain unknown. Sequenced sample: cultured non-Tr1 T cells, either the whole culture or a sorted T cell fraction (not recorded which). These receptors came from a human donor in good health.

This chain uses TRBV6-2 or TRBV6-3 with TRBJ2-5; 14 nucleotides agree with TRBD2. Trimming took 5 bases from V and 6 from J; bases not matched to a gene: 8. CDR1 MNHEY and CDR2 SVGEGT come from the germline V gene. The CDR3 runs 16 residues. For the CDR3, the DNA is TGTGCCAGCAGTCCTTGGACTAGCGGGGGGAAGAAGACCCAGTACTTC. This sequence encodes CASSPWTSGGKKTQYF.

V and J are TRBV7-8 and TRBJ2-3; D not certain. Germline lookup yields CDR1 SGHVS and CDR2 FQNEAQ. This CDR3 is 18 amino acids long. V lost 0 bases and J 6 bases, leaving 22 bases between the germline ends. The CDR3 region has the DNA TGTGCCAGCAGCTTAGCGCGATTCTCCTGGTCTAAAAAGGATACGCAGTATTTT. As protein: CASSLARFSWSKKDTQYF. The complete variable domain, with remaining parts taken from reference TRBV7-8 and TRBJ2-3, reads GAGVSQSPRYKVAKRGQDVALRCDPISGHVSLFWYQQALGQGPEFLTYFQNEAQLDKSGLPSDRFFAERPEGSVSTLKIQRTQQEDSAVYLCASSLARFSWSKKDTQYFGPGTRLTVL.

This clonotype has a single count. The genes are TRBV4-3 and TRBJ2-2, with TRBD2 as a possible D gene (6 bases). The CDR3 has 16 residues. Trimming removed 0 bases at V and 1 base at J, with 9 bases between. The germline V gene encodes CDR1 LGHNA and CDR2 YSLEER. The CDR3 protein is CASSQDGGGNTGELFF. DNA of the CDR3: TGCGCCAGCAGCCAAGATGGGGGAGGGAACACCGGGGAGCTGTTTTTT.

The chain joins TRBV5-5 to TRBJ1-4, with D uncertain. The V end was cut by 5 bases, the J end by 0 bases, with 11 bases between. The germline V gene encodes CDR1 SGHKS and CDR2 YYEKEE (reference sequence). This CDR3 has 15 amino acids. The CDR3 region is CASRTRTSTNEKLFF. Written as DNA, the CDR3 is TGTGCCAGCAGAACGCGGACGTCAACTAATGAAAAACTGTTTTTT.

The chain joins TRBV29-1 to TRBJ2-7, with 11 bases fitting TRBD1. V trimming: 5 bases; J trimming: 4 bases; junction bases outside the gene matches: 16. CDR3 length: 17 residues. Germline CDR1 is SQVTM and CDR2 is ANQGSEA. The CDR3 sequence: CSVPTGQGAIKGYEQYF. In DNA, the CDR3 is TGCAGCGTTCCAACTGGACAGGGGGCTATTAAAGGGTACGAGCAGTACTTC.

This clonotype was counted only a few times. The V and J genes are TRBV2 and TRBJ1-4, with 8 bases identical to TRBD1. The germline CDR1 and CDR2 sequences are SNHLY and FYNNEI. V was pared by 6 bases and J by 8 bases, with 2 bases of the junction left unmatched. The CDR3 totals 12 residues. The CDR3 region has the DNA TGTGCCAGCAGACAGGGGGAGGAAAAACTGTTTTTT. The encoded protein is CASRQGEEKLFF.

The table lists this clonotype with a few counts. The V call is TRBV4-3, the J call TRBJ2-1; D is tentatively TRBD1 or TRBD2 (5 bases each). Germline V lookup: CDR1 LGHNA, CDR2 YSLEER. The CDR3 length is 15 residues. Trimming left V 1 base short and J 4 bases short, with 11 bases between. In DNA form, the CDR3 reads TGCGCCAGCAGCCAAGGGGGGACGGGATACAATGAGCAGTTCTTC. Encoded protein: CASSQGGTGYNEQFF.

This chain joins TRBV12-3 or TRBV12-4 and TRBJ2-3; 13 bases fit TRBD2. The CDR3 totals 19 residues. Trimming at V came to 10 bases and at J to 0 bases, leaving 16 bases not matched to a gene. The CDR3 here is CATARVGLAGPSSTDTQYF. The CDR3 nucleotides read TGTGCCACCGCGAGAGTGGGACTAGCGGGGCCTTCTAGCACAGATACGCAGTATTTT.

The chain links TRBV20-1 to TRBJ2-7, with no clear D. V lost 3 bases, J lost 2 bases, and 11 bases lay in between. The CDR3 extends over 13 amino acids. The germline CDR1 and CDR2 sequences are DFQATT and SNEGSKA (reference sequence). The DNA of the CDR3 is TGCAGTGCTAGTTGGATAAGCCCCTACGAGCAGTACTTC. Translating gives CSASWISPYEQYF.

A few counts support this clonotype. This chain links TRBV29-1 with TRBJ1-2, with 9 bases that match TRBD1. From germline, CDR1 is SQVTM and CDR2 ANQGSEA. The CDR3 covers 15 residues. V trimming: 3 bases; J trimming: 8 bases; junction bases outside the gene matches: 13. The CDR3 here is CSVDPHFRTGEGYTF. The CDR3 region has the DNA TGCAGCGTTGACCCACACTTCCGGACAGGGGAAGGCTACACCTTC.

The sample holds a few counts of this clonotype. The chain combines TRBV7-2 with TRBJ2-7; 13 bases are a match to TRBD2. Per germline, CDR1 SGHTA and CDR2 FQGNSA. The length of the CDR3 is 15 residues. V gave up 2 bases and J gave up 6 bases; unmatched junction bases: 4. The CDR3 coding sequence is TGTGCCAGCAGCTTAACGACTAGCGGGGGGTCCGAGCAGTACTTC. Protein product: CASSLTTSGGSEQYF.

The rearrangement joins TRBV29-1 to TRBJ1-4, with D maybe TRBD1 (5 bases). The germline CDR1 and CDR2 sequences are SQVTM and ANQGSEA. Between the trimmed V and J ends, which lost 4 bases and 3 bases, there was a span of 9 bases. This CDR3 comprises 13 residues. CDR3 region: CSVADRPNEKLFF. The CDR3 nucleotides read TGCAGCGTTGCTGACAGACCTAATGAAAAACTGTTTTTT.

The rearrangement links TRBV20-1 to TRBJ1-2; tentatively, D is TRBD1 (5 bases). Germline V CDR1 and CDR2: DFQATT, SNEGSKA (reference sequence). V lost 1 base and J 6 bases, leaving 6 bases between the germline ends. The CDR3 loop spans 11 amino acids. CDR3 amino acids: CSARAGNGYTF. The CDR3 nucleotides are TGCAGTGCTAGAGCAGGGAATGGCTACACCTTC.

The chain employs TRBV5-1 and TRBJ2-5; 11 bases align to TRBD2. V shed 2 bases, J shed 2 bases, and the junction held 5 bases outside the gene matches. This CDR3 has 16 residues. Looked up from germline, CDR1 is SGHRS and CDR2 is YFSETQ. CDR3 sequence (DNA): TGCGCCAGCAGCTTCGGACTAGCGGGTCTTCAAGAGACCCAGTACTTC. Translation: CASSFGLAGLQETQYF.

The V and J genes are TRBV2 and TRBJ2-7; no clear D. This CDR3 region has 14 residues. The V end lost 3 bases, the J end lost 3 bases, and 12 bases lay between the germline ends. Germline CDR1 is SNHLY and CDR2 is FYNNEI. The CDR3: CASSELVRDYEQYF. CDR3 sequence (DNA): TGTGCCAGCAGTGAGTTGGTCAGAGACTACGAGCAGTACTTC.